The T cell receptor (beta chain) described here comes from a study of T cells in Graves' hyperthyroidism and ophthalmopathy. Exclusion followed for patients with uncontrolled infection, other autoimmune disease, pregnancy or lactation. Notes on this clonotype: Its antigen is unknown.

Study-level points and caveats: Using 13 V-J features, a model discriminated ophthalmopathy from stable hyperthyroidism. Most clonotypes that expanded in the thyroid above 0.001 also showed up in blood. For ophthalmopathy, model prediction preceded onset by a median about 6 months.

RNA transcripts were the template for amplifying TCR beta CDR3 regions. With the HTBI primer set, the TCR CDR3 went through a first round of RT-PCR. Using its own MiXCR run on the multiplex PCR reads, TCRdb lists one record per CDR3 protein. The table shows roughly 500,000 distinct CDR3 sequences, with around 42% occurring only once. The CDR3 is 11 amino acids. CDR1 and CDR2 from the germline V gene are DFQATT and SNEGSKA (reference sequence). The V end was cut by 1 base, the J end by 5 bases, with 6 bases between. V is TRBV20-1 and J is TRBJ2-7; D unresolved. The source material was peripheral blood or thyroid tissue (not recorded which). The source is an adult woman with Graves' disease, either hyperthyroidism or ophthalmopathy (not recorded which). For the CDR3, the DNA is TGCAGTGCTAGAGCGACCAACGAGCAGTACTTC. This codes for CSARATNEQYF.